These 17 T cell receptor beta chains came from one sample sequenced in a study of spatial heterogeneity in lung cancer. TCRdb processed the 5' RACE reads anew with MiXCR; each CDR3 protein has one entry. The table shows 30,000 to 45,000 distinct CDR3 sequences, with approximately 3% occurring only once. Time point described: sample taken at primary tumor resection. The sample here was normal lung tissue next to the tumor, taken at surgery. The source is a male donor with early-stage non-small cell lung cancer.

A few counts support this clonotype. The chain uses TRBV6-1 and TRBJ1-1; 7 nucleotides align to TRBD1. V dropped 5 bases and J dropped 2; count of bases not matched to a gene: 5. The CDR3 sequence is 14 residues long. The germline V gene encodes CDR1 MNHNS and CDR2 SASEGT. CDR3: CASSKTGSNTEAFF. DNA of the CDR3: TGTGCCAGCAGTAAGACAGGGAGCAACACTGAAGCTTTCTTT.

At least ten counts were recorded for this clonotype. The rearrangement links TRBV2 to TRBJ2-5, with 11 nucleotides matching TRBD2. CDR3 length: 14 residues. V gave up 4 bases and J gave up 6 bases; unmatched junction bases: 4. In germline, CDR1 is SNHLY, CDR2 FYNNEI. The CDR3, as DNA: TGTGCCAGCAGTGGACTAGCGGGACAGCAGACCCAGTACTTC. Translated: CASSGLAGQQTQYF.

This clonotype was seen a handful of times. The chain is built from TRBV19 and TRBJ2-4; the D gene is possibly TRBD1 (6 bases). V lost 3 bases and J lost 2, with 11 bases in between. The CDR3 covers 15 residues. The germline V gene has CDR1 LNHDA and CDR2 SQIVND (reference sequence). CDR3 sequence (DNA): TGTGCCAGTAGTATCCTCTGGGGGCCCAAAAACATTCAGTACTTC. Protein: CASSILWGPKNIQYF.

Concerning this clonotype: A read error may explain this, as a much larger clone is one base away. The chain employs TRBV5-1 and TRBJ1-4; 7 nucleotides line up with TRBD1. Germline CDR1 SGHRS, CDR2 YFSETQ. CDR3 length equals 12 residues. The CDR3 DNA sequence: TGCGCCAGCGGGGACAGAGATGAAAAACTGTTATTT. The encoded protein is CASGDRDEKLLF.

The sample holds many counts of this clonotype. The CDR3 DNA follows: TGTGCCAGCAGTTACGATAGGGGGTACGAGCAGTACTTC. It codes for CASSYDRGYEQYF. The rearrangement joins TRBV6-5 to TRBJ2-7, with D tentatively TRBD1 (6 bases). This CDR3 has 13 amino acids. V was pared by 2 bases and J by 4 bases, with 9 bases between. Germline values: CDR1 MNHEY, CDR2 SVGAGI.

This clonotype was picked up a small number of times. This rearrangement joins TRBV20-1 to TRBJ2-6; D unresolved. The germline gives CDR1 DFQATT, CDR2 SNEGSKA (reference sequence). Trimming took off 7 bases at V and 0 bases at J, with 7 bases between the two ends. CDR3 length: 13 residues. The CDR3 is CSGRSSGANVLTF. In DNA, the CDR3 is TGCAGTGGTCGGAGCTCTGGGGCCAACGTCCTGACTTTC.

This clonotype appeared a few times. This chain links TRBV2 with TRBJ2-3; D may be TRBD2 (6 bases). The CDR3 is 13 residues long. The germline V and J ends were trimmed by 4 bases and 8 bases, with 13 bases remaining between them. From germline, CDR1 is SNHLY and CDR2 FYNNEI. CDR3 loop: CASSGDLGSTQYF. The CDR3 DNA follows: TGTGCCAGCAGTGGGGACTTGGGTTCTACGCAGTATTTT.

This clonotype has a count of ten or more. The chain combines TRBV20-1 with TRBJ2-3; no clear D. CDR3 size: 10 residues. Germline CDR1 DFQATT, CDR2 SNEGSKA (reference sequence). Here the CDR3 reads CTPGTDTQYF. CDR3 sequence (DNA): TGCACCCCAGGCACAGATACGCAGTATTTT.

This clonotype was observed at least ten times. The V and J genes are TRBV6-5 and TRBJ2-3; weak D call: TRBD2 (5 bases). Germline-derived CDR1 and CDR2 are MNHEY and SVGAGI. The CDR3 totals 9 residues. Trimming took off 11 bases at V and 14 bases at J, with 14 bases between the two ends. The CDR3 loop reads CAGRDRGYF. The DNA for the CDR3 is TGTGCCGGCCGGGATCGTGGGTATTTT.

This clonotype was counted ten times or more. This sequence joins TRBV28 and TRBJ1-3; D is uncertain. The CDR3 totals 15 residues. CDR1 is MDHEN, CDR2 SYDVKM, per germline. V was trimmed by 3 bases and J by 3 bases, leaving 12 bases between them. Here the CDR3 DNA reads TGTGCCAGCAGTTTCGAGAGAGGAGTTGGAAACACCATATATTTT. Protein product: CASSFERGVGNTIYF.

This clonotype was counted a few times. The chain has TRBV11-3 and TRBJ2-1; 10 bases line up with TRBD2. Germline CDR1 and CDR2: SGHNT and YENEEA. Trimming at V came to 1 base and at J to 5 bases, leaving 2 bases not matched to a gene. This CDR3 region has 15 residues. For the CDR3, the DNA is TGTGCCAGCAGCTTAGTAGGGACTAGCGACAATGAGCAGTTCTTC. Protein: CASSLVGTSDNEQFF.

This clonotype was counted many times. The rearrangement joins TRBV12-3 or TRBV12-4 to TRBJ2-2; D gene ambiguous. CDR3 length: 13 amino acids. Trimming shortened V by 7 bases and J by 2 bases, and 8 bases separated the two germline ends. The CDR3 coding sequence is TGTGCCAGCACCACTACTAACACCGGGGAGCTGTTTTTT. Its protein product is CASTTTNTGELFF.

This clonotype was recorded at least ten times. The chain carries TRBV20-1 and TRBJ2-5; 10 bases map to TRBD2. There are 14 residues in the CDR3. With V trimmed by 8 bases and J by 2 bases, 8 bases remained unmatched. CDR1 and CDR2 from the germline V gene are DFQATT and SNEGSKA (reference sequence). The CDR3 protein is CSLYGSGRQETQYF. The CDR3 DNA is TGCAGTCTCTACGGTAGCGGGAGGCAAGAGACCCAGTACTTC.

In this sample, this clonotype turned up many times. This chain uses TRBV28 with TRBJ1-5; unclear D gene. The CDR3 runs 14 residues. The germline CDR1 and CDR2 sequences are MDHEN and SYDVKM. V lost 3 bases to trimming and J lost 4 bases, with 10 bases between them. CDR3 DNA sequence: TGTGCCAGCAGTTTGGTGCAGGCGAATCAGCCCCAGCATTTT. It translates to CASSLVQANQPQHF.

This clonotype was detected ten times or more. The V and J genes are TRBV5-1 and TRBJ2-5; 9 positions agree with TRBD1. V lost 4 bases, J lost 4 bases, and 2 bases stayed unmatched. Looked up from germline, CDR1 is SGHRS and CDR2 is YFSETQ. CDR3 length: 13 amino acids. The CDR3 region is CASSPDRGETQYF. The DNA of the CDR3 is TGCGCCAGCAGCCCGGACAGGGGAGAGACCCAGTACTTC. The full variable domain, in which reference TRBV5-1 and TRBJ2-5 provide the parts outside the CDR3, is KAGVTQTPRYLIKTRGQQVTLSCSPISGHRSVSWYQQTPGQGLQFLFEYFSETQRNKGNFPGRFSGRQFSNSRSEMNVSTLELGDSALYLCASSPDRGETQYFGPGTRLLVL.

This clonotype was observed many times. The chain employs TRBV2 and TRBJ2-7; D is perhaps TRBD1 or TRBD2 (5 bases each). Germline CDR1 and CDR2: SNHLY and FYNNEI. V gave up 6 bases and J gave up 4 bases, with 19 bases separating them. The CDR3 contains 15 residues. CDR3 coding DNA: TGTGCCAGCAGCCTCCGGGGCCTAGTACTTTACGAGCAGTACTTC. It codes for CASSLRGLVLYEQYF. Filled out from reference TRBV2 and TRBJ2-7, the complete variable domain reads EPEVTQTPSHQVTQMGQEVILRCVPISNHLYFYWYRQILGQKVEFLVSFYNNEISEKSEIFDDQFSVERPDGSNFTLKIRSTKLEDSAMYFCASSLRGLVLYEQYFGPGTRLTVT.

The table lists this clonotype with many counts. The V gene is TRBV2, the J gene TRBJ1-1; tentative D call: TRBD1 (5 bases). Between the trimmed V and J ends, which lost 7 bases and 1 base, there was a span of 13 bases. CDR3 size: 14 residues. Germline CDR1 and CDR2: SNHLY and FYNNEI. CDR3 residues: CASMATDWNTEAFF. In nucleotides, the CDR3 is TGTGCCAGCATGGCGACAGATTGGAACACTGAAGCTTTCTTT.